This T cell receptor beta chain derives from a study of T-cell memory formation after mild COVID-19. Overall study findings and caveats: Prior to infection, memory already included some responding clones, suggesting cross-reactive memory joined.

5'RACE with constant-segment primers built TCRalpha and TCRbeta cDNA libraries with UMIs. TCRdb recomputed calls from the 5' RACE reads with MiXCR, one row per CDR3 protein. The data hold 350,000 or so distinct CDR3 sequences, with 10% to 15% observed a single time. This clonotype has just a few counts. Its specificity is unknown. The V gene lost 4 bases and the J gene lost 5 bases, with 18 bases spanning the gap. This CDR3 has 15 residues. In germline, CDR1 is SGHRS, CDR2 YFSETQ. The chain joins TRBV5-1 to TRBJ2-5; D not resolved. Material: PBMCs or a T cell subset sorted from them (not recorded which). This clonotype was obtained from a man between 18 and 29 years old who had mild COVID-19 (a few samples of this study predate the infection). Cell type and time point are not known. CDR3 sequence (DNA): TGCGCCAGCAGCCTTACCTTCGGGCCCGGGGAGACCCAGTACTTC. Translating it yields CASSLTFGPGETQYF.